The text below deals with one TCR beta chain. The source of the sample is a study of blood T cell repertoires in COVID-19. About the study: The origin of the acute and convalescent COVID-19 samples was the United States, Italy and Spain.

The table came from immunoSEQ multiplex PCR; TCRdb's copy has only in-frame clones and leaves some out. The table shows approximately 77,000 clones, with around 88% occurring only once. CDR1 and CDR2 (germline): SGHTA, FQGNSA. CDR3 length: 16 amino acids. With 5 bases removed from V and 0 bases from J, the gap between germline ends came to 15 bases. This rearrangement joins TRBV7-2 to TRBJ2-3, with D possibly TRBD2 on 6 matching bases. Sequencing used peripheral blood. This TCR was sampled from a woman of 80 years or more with acute or convalescent COVID-19. CDR3 region: CASSQGLFSSTDTQYF. DNA for the CDR3: TGTGCCAGCAGCCAGGGACTTTTTTCTAGCACAGATACGCAGTATTTT. The whole variable domain, remainder taken from reference TRBV7-2 and TRBJ2-3, is GAGVSQSPSNKVTEKGKDVELRCDPISGHTALYWYRQSLGQGLEFLIYFQGNSAPDKSGLPSDRFSAERTGGSVSTLTIQRTQQEDSAVYLCASSQGLFSSTDTQYFGPGTRLTVL.